The T cell receptor (beta chain) described here comes from a study of blood T cell repertoires in COVID-19. At the level of the study: In each case, the material was cDNA or gDNA derived from T cells, B-cell-depleted T cells, or PBMCs.

Clones were read by immunoSEQ multiplex PCR, and TCRdb kept only the in-frame ones, dropping some. The table lists about 300,000 clones, about 90% of them singletons. The V gene end was trimmed by 8 bases and the J gene end by 7 bases; junction bases not matched to a gene: 6. CDR3 size: 12 residues. The germline V gene has CDR1 MNHEY and CDR2 SVGAGI. Ages ranged from about 18 to 89 years, with residence in around 24 US areas. Those designated as exposed participants met a COVID-19 case within 2 weeks before study entry. The source material was PBMCs or T cells enriched from blood (not recorded which). This chain joins TRBV6-5 and TRBJ2-7; 9 bases map to TRBD1. The origin of this receptor is a woman aged 45 to 65 who had been exposed to COVID-19. The DNA of the CDR3 is TGTGCCAGCTGGACGACAGGGGGTGAGCAGTACTTC. Translated, it gives CASWTTGGEQYF.